This T cell receptor (beta chain) was captured in a study of CD8 T cells in ankylosing spondylitis (dated by TCRdb to the late 2010s). For the study in its entirety: The study profiled T cell receptor beta repertoires in healthy donors and ankylosing spondylitis patients to find disease-linked TCR variants. The whole study cohort included some 100 healthy donors and 20 to 30 ankylosing spondylitis patients. Peripheral blood samples were taken, and synovial fluid was additionally collected from ankylosing spondylitis patients.

TCRdb names Illumina HiSeq 2500 as the instrument used. Quantitative 5'-RACE with molecular barcodes was used to prepare TCR beta libraries. The paper's processing steps were these. Disease-linked TCR variants were identified with a new computational method built on a probabilistic model of VDJ rearrangement. Using fastp at Q25 and MiXCR, TCRdb reprocessed the public reads and kept productive beta chains. Each entry is one CDR3 protein sequence, shown with its most common DNA and genes. For this entry, the V and J calls and clone size follow TCRdb and not the study's own pipeline. This sample lists 200,000 to 250,000 distinct CDR3 sequences; about a quarter were detected once. The ten most abundant clones make up 5% to 7.5% of the sample. This clonotype appeared many times. Its antigen is unknown. One base away there is no much larger clone; base qualities are not given. The CDR3 has 16 amino acids, counting the end cysteine and phenylalanine. Only the CDR3 region is kept as DNA, spanning 48 bases read in frame from base 1. The V end gives up 4 bases and the J end 3 bases, leaving 9 bases in the junction not matched to a gene. Via the germline V gene, CDR1 is SGHRS and CDR2 YFSETQ.

General findings and caveats noted by the study authors: Some TCR beta motif variants had previously been reported in synovial fluid and blood of reactive arthritis patients, which suggested common disease-initiation mechanisms. Significant enrichment of the disease-linked clones was reported in matched synovial fluid samples from ankylosing spondylitis patients. A TCR beta motif made up of several highly homologous amino acid variants appeared to be characteristic of blood from ankylosing spondylitis patients. The disease-linked clones showed a CD8+ phenotype and occurred at relatively low frequencies in peripheral blood.

The sequenced material came from blood, either unsorted or a sorted T cell fraction (not recorded which). The chain is encoded by TRBV5-1 joined to TRBJ2-3; the central 9 bases match TRBD2. The source is a male donor with ankylosing spondylitis or in good health (not recorded which). The CDR3 protein: CASSGEPSGTTDTQYF. The nucleotide sequence reads as follows: TGCGCCAGCAGCGGGGAGCCTAGCGGGACTACAGATACGCAGTATTTT. Here the CDR3 is joined to the reference TRBV5-1 and TRBJ2-3 genes, and the full variable domain is: KAGVTQTPRYLIKTRGQQVTLSCSPISGHRSVSWYQQTPGQGLQFLFEYFSETQRNKGNFPGRFSGRQFSNSRSEMNVSTLELGDSALYLCASSGEPSGTTDTQYFGPGTRLTVL.